The rows below give T cell receptor beta chains drawn from one sample of a study of T cell repertoires in cytomegalovirus infection. The antigens these receptors bind are not known. TCRdb passed the reads through MiXCR, listing each CDR3 protein once. This table has around 570,000 distinct CDR3 sequences, under 45% appearing once. This specimen consisted of cultured PBMCs, obtained from culture after CMV antigen stimulation. The receptors here all came from a human donor in good health (CMV status not recorded). Some clones in this sample may be carry-over from other donors' samples. CDR3s include the opening cysteine and the closing phenylalanine or tryptophan. Fields, in order: J gene, V gene, CDR3 protein.

>TRBJ1-3|TRBV19
CASSGDSSSGNTIYF
>TRBJ1-6|TRBV27
CASSLISGQLPLDSPLHF
>TRBJ1-5|TRBV4-1
CASSLRGGGQPQHF
>TRBJ1-2|TRBV7-2
CASSLEWDRVDYGYTF
>TRBJ1-2|TRBV6-5
CASSPRPAFGYGYTF
>TRBJ1-6|TRBV11-2
CASSRIQGRNSPLHF
>TRBJ2-7|TRBV11-1
CASSLDAGAYEQYF
>TRBJ2-2|TRBV19
CASSRLGHTNTGELFF
>TRBJ2-1|TRBV7-7
CASSGGTGSNEQFF
>TRBJ2-6|TRBV25-1
CASSDGRTSGANVLTF